This T cell receptor beta chain was captured by sequencing in a study of blood T cells in healthy people across ages. Overall study results and limits: Shifts in expanded clonotypes may have been confounded by donor CMV status, which was unknown.

It was with a sample-barcoded 5' primer and a J-beta primer mix that a second PCR of roughly 7 to 12 cycles was run. Each cDNA was tagged by a template-switch adaptor containing 12 random nucleotides. In TCRdb, the 5' RACE reads were re-called with MiXCR into one record per CDR3 protein. The table records about 970,000 distinct CDR3 sequences, roughly half of them present only once. The extraction recovered at least 5 micrograms of total RNA per sample. As for this clonotype: Antigen: not known.

The CDR3 loop spans 11 amino acids. From germline, CDR1 is MDHEN and CDR2 SYDVKM. Trimming removed 8 bases at V and 3 bases at J, with 5 bases between. Sequenced sample: blood. The rearrangement uses TRBV28 and TRBJ2-1; a weak D match, TRBD2 (5 bases). The source is a woman aged 60-75 years in good health. The CDR3, as DNA: TGTGCCAGCGACTACTACAATGAGCAGTTCTTC. It specifies CASDYYNEQFF.